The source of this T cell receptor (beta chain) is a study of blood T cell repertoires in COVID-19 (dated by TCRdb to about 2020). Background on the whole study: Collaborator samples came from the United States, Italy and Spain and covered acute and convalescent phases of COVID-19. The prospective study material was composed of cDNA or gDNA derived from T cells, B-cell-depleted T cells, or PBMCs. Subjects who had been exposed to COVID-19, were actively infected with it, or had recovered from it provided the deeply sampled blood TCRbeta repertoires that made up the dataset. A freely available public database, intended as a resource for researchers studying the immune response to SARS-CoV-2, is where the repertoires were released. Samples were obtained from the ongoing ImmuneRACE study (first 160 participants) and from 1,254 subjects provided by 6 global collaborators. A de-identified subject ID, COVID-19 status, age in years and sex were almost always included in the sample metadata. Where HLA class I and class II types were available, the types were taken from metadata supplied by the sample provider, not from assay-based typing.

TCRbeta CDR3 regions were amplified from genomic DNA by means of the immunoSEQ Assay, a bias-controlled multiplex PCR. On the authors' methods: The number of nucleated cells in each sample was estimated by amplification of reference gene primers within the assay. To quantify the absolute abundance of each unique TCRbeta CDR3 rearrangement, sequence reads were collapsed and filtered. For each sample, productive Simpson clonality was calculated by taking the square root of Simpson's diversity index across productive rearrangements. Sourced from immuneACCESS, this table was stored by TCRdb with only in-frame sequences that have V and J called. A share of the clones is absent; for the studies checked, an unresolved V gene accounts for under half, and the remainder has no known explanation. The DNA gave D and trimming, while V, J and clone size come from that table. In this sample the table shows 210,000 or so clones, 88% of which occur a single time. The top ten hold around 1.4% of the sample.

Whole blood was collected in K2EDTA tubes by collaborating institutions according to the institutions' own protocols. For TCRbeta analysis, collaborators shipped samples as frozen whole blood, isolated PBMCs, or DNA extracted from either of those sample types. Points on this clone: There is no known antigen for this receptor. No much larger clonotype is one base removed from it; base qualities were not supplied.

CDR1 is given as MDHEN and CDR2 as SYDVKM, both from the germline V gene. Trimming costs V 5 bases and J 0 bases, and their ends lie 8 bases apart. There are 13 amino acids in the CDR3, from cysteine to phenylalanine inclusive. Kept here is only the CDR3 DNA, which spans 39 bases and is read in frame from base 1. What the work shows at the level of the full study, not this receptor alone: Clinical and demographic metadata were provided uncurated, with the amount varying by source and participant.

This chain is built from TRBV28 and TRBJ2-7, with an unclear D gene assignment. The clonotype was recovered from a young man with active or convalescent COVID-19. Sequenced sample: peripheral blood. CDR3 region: CASSNPRSYEQYF. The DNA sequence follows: TGTGCCAGCAGTAACCCGCGCTCCTACGAGCAGTACTTC. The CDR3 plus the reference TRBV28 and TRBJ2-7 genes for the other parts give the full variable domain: DVKVTQSSRYLVKRTGEKVFLECVQDMDHENMFWYRQDPGLGLRLIYFSYDVKMKEKGDIPEGYSVSREKKERFSLILESASTNQTSMYLCASSNPRSYEQYFGPGTRLTVT.